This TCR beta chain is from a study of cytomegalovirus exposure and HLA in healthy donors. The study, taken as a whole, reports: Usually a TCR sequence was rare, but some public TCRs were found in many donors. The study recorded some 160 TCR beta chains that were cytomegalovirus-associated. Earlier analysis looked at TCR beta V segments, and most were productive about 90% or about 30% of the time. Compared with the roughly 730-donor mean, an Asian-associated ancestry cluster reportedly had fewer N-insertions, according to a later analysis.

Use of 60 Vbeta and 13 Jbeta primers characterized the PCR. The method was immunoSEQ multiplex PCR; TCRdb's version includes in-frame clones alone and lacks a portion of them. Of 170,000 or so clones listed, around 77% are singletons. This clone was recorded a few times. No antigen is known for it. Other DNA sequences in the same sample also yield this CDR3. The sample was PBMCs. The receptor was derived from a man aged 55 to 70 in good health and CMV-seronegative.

This CDR3 is CASRLRGGPGGWNEQYF. CDR3 coding DNA: TGTGCCAGCAGATTAAGGGGCGGTCCAGGGGGCTGGAACGAGCAGTACTTC. This chain links TRBV27 with TRBJ2-7; 8 bases are a match to TRBD1. Germline CDR1 MNHEY, CDR2 SMNVEV (reference sequence). With V trimmed by 6 bases and J by 5 bases, 18 bases remained unmatched. The CDR3 totals 17 residues.